Described below is a single TCR beta chain sequence and its context. The antigen remains unidentified. This record comes from a study of cytomegalovirus exposure and HLA in healthy donors. With 60 Vbeta and 13 Jbeta primers, the PCR was carried out. Sequencing used immunoSEQ multiplex PCR; TCRdb keeps in-frame clones, though not all of them. The sample carries 120,000 to 150,000 clones, around 67% recorded once. Healthy donors of bone marrow made up the group. Whole-study results and caveats: In a later analysis, a genetic analysis reported fewer productive-TCR N-insertions in an Asian-associated ancestry cluster than the cohort average. Immune exposure was documented only through CMV serostatus.

The germline CDR1 and CDR2 sequences are MNHEY and SMNVEV (reference sequence). This CDR3 has 11 residues. V was cut by 10 bases and J by 7 bases, with 13 bases left in between. The sequence derives from a woman under 30 in good health and CMV-seronegative. Sequences were obtained from PBMCs. The rearrangement links TRBV27 to TRBJ1-1; D not certain. The CDR3: CATSRGNEAFF. CDR3 DNA sequence: TGTGCCACCTCGAGAGGCAATGAAGCTTTCTTT.